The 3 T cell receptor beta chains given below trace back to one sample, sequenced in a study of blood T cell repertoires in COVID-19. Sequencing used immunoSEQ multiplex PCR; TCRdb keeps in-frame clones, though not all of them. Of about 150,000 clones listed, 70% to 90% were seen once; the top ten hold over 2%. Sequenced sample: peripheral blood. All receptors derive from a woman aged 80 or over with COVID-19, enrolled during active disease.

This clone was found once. CDR3 DNA sequence: TGTGCCAGCACCGCGTTAGGCAATCAGCCCCAGCATTTT. Translated, it gives CASTALGNQPQHF. The chain employs TRBV2 and TRBJ1-5; D uncertain. The ends were cut back, 7 bases at V and 2 bases at J, with 9 bases in the middle. CDR1 is SNHLY and CDR2 is FYNNEI in the germline V gene. There are 13 residues in the CDR3.

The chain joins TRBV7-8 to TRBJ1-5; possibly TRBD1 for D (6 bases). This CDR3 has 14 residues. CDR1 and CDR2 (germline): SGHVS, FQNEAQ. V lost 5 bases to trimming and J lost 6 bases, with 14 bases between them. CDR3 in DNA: TGTGCCAGCAGCCTAGGGGGGCAGGGTCAGCCCCAGCATTTT. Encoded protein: CASSLGGQGQPQHF.

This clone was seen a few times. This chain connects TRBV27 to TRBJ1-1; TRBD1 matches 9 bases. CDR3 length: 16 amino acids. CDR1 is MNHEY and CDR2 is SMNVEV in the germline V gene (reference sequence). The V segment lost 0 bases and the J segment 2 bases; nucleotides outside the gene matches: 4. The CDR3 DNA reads TGTGCCAGCAGTTTATCCGGGACAGGGCCCAACACTGAAGCTTTCTTT. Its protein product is CASSLSGTGPNTEAFF.